This is a list of T cell receptor beta chains from one sample in a study of identical twins. TCRdb processed the 5' RACE reads anew with MiXCR; each CDR3 protein has one entry. Here the sample spans approximately 300,000 distinct CDR3 sequences, roughly 10% being singletons. This sample also appeared in a second study, on yellow fever vaccine responses in identical twins.

The sequencing sample was made of CD8+ T cells sorted from blood. These receptors all come from a woman younger than 30 in good health. Both conserved end residues are trimmed from each CDR3. Clone size is given for some rows only: seen once, a few or many times, or a class if the clone is expanded.

v_call clone_size cdr3_aa
TRBV27 - ASSVAPGGEQY
TRBV7-2 many ASSFEGVYEQY
TRBV12-3/TRBV12-4 - ASSPRLGYQPQH
TRBV10-1 - ASSEGGSFKF
TRBV2 - ASSEMDRSSTDTQY
TRBV29-1 - SVRTGVNSYEQY
TRBV6-2/TRBV6-3 many ASSYPGNEQF
TRBV12-3/TRBV12-4 many ASSFGGSQETQY
TRBV5-6 - ACRRGTNEQY
TRBV7-9 - ASSQTTGYEKLF
TRBV27 few ASRGTGGSYEQY
TRBV2 - ASSEAPSGTGEQF
TRBV20-1 - SARAYRTSGHTDTQY
TRBV29-1 many SVVGSGSYEQY
TRBV9 many ASSSSQGARQY
TRBV6-5 many ASSYYGTGAYEQY
TRBV4-1 many ASSQGGTFEQY
TRBV12-3/TRBV12-4 many ASSLITGDGYT
TRBV29-1 many SVEGPGVGYGYT
TRBV2 - ASSDPVKETQY
TRBV5-1 - ASSLVGGVDEQF
TRBV20-1 many SARDLRAGESTDTQY
TRBV30 - AWSSGTGVNEQF
TRBV11-2 - ASSSPVGGLSFEFSTDTQY
TRBV3-1 many ASSQGLAGGRGGEQF
TRBV29-1 many SVVDGHSGANVLT
TRBV19 once ASRELNYNEQF
TRBV29-1 many SVEPAGGKNEQF
TRBV27 few ASSLPGGTTSEQF
TRBV12-3/TRBV12-4 - ASRRVLDTEAF
TRBV7-3 few ASRPKGTGDYTDTQY
TRBV20-1 few SARDATAFNYGYT
TRBV14 few ASSLGLAGGINEQF
TRBV7-6 many ASSLLGLPKADTQY
TRBV29-1 many SVATSVSYEQY
TRBV7-9 few ASRLMLAGRNTGELF
TRBV6-2/TRBV6-3 few ASSSYLNTEAF
TRBV19 - ASSITQAGSIYGYT
TRBV2 many ASRALGGTVDTQY
TRBV6-1 many ASGVSIVYGYT
TRBV12-3/TRBV12-4 many ASVPGTSGTGELF
TRBV14 many ASSLGQNYGYT
TRBV6-1 - ASSEAGGEQF
TRBV9 - ASSVGTSPYEQY
TRBV27 many ASSYGDSYEQY
TRBV20-1 - SASPGTGNLLSNQPQH
TRBV10-3 few AITGGAHYGYT
TRBV7-8 - ASSLAVRWQGELKYEQY
TRBV7-9 - ASSTAIGEAF
TRBV2 few AHLARGGDETQY
TRBV12-3/TRBV12-4 many ASSQQERVDTQY
TRBV6-1 few ASSPWDTNTEAF
TRBV29-1 many SVESGDGYGYT
TRBV5-1 many ASSLAVGGNQETQY
TRBV12-3/TRBV12-4 few ASSLATGAVQETQY
TRBV5-1 few ASSFLAGGRTNPTGGYEQF
TRBV4-1 many ASSLDRGFEKLF
TRBV20-1 - SATEQF
TRBV15 few ATSRETGGWEIDEQF